This T cell receptor (beta chain) was observed in a study of blood T cell repertoires in COVID-19. Study information: The analysed material was cDNA or gDNA that came from T cells, B-cell-depleted T cells, or PBMCs.

This CDR3 has 15 residues. With 1 base clipped from V and 3 bases from J, the junction kept 6 bases outside the gene matches. The germline V gene has CDR1 SGHTA and CDR2 FQGTGA. Profiling relied on immunoSEQ multiplex PCR, and the TCRdb table lists in-frame clones only, not all of them. The table shows 200,000 to 300,000 clones, with about 90% occurring only once. Participant reports of clinical history set cohort assignment. The rearrangement links TRBV7-3 to TRBJ2-7; TRBD1 matches at 7 bases. Sequencing was carried out using PBMCs or T cells enriched from blood (not recorded which). This receptor was identified in a woman aged 40 to 55 who had been exposed to COVID-19. The CDR3 region is CASSLKTGTGYEQYF. As DNA, the CDR3 is TGTGCCAGCAGCTTAAAGACAGGGACGGGCTACGAGCAGTACTTC. Using reference TRBV7-3 and TRBJ2-7 for the parts outside the CDR3, the full variable domain is GAGVSQTPSNKVTEKGKYVELRCDPISGHTALYWYRQSLGQGPEFLIYFQGTGAADDSGLPNDRFFAVRPEGSVSTLKIQRTERGDSAVYLCASSLKTGTGYEQYFGPGTRLTVT.